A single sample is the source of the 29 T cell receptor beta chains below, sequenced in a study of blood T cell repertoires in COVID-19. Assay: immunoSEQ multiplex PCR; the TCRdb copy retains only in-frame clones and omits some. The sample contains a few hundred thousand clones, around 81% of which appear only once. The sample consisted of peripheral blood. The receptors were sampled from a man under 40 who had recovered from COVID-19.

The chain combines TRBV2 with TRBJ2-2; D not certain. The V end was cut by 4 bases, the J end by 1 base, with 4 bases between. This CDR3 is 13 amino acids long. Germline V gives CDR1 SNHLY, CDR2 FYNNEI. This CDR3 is CASSVQNTGELFF. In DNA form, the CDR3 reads TGTGCCAGCAGTGTTCAGAACACCGGGGAGCTGTTTTTT.

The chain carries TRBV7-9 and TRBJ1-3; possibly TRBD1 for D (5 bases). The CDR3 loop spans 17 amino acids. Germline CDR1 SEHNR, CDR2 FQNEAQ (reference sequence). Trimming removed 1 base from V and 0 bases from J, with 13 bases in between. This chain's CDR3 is CASSLGARANSGNTIYF. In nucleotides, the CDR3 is TGTGCCAGCAGCTTAGGGGCCAGGGCAAACTCTGGAAACACCATATATTTT.

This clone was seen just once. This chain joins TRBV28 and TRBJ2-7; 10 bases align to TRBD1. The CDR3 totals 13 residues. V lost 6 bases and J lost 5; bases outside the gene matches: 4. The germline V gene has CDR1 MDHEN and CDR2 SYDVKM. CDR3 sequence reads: CASRRQGADEQYV. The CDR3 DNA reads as TGTGCCAGCAGGAGACAGGGGGCAGACGAGCAGTACGTC.

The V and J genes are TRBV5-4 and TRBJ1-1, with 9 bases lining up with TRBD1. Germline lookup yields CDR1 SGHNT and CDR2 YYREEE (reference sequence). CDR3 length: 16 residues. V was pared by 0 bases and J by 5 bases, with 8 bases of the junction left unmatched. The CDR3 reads CASSLVRGTGITEAFF. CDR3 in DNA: TGTGCCAGCAGCTTGGTACGGGGGACAGGGATAACTGAAGCTTTCTTT.

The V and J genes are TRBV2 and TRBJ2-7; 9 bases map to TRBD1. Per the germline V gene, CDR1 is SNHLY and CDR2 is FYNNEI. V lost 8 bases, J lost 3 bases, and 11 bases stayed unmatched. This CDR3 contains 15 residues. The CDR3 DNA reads TGTGCCAGCTCAGCGACAGGGGGGTTTAGCTACGAGCAGTACGTC. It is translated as CASSATGGFSYEQYV.

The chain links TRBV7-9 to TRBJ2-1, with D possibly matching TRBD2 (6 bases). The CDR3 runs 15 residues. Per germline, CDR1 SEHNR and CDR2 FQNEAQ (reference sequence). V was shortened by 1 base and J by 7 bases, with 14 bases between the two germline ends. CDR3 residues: CASSLDSGAWNEQFF. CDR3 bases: TGTGCCAGCAGCTTAGATAGCGGCGCGTGGAATGAGCAGTTCTTC. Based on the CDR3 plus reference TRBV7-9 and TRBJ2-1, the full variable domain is DTGVSQNPRHKITKRGQNVTFRCDPISEHNRLYWYRQTLGQGPEFLTYFQNEAQLEKSRLLSDRFSAERPKGSFSTLEIQRTEQGDSAMYLCASSLDSGAWNEQFFGPGTRLTVL.

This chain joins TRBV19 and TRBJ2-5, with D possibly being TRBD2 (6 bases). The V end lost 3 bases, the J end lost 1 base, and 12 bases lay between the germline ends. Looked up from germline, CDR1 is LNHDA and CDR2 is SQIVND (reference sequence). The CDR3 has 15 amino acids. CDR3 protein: CASSIGGTLQETQYF. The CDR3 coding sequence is TGTGCCAGTAGTATCGGAGGGACTCTCCAAGAGACCCAGTACTTC. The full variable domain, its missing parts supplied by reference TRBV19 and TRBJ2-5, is DGGITQSPKYLFRKEGQNVTLSCEQNLNHDAMYWYRQDPGQGLRLIYYSQIVNDFQKGDIAEGYSVSREKKESFPLTVTSAQKNPTAFYLCASSIGGTLQETQYFGPGTRLLVL.

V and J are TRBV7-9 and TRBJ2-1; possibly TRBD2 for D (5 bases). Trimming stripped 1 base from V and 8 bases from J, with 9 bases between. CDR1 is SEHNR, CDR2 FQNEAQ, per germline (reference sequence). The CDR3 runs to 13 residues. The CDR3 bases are TGTGCCAGCAGCTTAGTCTGGGGAGATGAGCAGTTCTTC. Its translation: CASSLVWGDEQFF.

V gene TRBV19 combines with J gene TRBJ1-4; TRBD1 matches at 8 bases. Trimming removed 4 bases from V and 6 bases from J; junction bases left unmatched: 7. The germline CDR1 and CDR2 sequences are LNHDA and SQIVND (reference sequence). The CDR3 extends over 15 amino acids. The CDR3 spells CASSTTGGWDEKLFF. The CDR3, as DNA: TGTGCCAGTAGTACCACAGGGGGATGGGATGAAAAACTGTTTTTT.

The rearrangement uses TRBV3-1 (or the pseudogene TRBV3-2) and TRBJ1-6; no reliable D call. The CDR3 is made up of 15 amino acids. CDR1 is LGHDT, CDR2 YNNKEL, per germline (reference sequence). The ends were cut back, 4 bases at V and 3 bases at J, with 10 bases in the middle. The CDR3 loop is CASSPSKNYNSPLHF. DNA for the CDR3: TGTGCCAGCAGCCCGAGCAAAAACTATAATTCACCCCTCCACTTT.

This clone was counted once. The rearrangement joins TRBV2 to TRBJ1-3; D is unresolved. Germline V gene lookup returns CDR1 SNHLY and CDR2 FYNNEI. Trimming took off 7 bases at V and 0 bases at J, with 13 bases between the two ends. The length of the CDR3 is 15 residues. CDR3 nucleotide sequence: TGTGCCAGCATGATCCGGGGAACCTCTGGAAACACCATATATTTT. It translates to CASMIRGTSGNTIYF.

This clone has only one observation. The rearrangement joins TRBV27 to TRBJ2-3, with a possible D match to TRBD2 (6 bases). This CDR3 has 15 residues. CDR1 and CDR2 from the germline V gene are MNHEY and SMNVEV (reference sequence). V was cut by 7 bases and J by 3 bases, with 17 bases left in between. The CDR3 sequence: CASTRRRGATDTQYF. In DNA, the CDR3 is TGTGCCAGCACTCGCAGGCGGGGAGCTACAGATACGCAGTATTTT.

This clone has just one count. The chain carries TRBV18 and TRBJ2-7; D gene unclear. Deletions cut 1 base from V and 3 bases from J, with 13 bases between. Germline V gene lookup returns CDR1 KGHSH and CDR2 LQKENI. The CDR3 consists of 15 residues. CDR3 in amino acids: CASSPLGITNYEQYF. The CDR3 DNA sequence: TGTGCCAGCTCACCACTCGGTATAACGAACTACGAGCAGTACTTC.

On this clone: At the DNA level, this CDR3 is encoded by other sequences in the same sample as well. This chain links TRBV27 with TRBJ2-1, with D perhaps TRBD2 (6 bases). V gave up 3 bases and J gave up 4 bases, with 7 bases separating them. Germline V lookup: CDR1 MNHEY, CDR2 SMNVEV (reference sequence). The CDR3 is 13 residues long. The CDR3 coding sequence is TGTGCCAGCAGTTTGGCGGGGTACAATGAGCAGTTCTTC. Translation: CASSLAGYNEQFF.

The chain's CDR3 is CASSQDSSGASYNEQFF. In DNA form, the CDR3 reads TGTGCCAGCAGCCAAGATTCCAGCGGGGCCTCCTACAATGAGCAGTTCTTC. The chain uses TRBV4-2 and TRBJ2-1; 7 bases map to TRBD2. With 0 bases clipped from V and 0 bases from J, the junction kept 5 bases outside the gene matches. CDR1 and CDR2 from the germline V gene are LGHNA and YNFKEQ. The length of the CDR3 is 17 residues.

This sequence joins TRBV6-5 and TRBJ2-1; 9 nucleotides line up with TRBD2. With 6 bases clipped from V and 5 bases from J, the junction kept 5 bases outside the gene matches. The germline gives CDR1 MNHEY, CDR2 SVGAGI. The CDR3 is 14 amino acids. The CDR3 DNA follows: TGTGCCAGCAGAAGAGCGGGGGGACACAATGAGCAGTTCTTC. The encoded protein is CASRRAGGHNEQFF.

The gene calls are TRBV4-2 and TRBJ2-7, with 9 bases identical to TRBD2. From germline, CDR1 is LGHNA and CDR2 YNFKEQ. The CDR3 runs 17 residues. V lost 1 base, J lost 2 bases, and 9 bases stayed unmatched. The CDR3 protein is CASSQGSRRGGPYEQYF. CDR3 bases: TGTGCCAGCAGCCAAGGCTCCCGGCGGGGGGGACCCTACGAGCAGTACTTC.

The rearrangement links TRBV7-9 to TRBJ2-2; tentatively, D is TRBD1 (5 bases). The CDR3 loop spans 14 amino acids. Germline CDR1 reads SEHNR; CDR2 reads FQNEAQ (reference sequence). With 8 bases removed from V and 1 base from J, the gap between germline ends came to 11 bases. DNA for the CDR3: TGTGCCAGCCACAGGATGATGAACACCGGGGAGCTGTTTTTT. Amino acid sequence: CASHRMMNTGELFF.

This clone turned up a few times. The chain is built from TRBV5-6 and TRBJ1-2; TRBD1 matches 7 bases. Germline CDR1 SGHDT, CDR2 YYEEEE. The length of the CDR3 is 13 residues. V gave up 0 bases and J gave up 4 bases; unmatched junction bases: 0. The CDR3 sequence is CASSLGDSYGYTF. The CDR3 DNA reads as TGTGCCAGCAGCTTGGGGGACAGCTATGGCTACACCTTC. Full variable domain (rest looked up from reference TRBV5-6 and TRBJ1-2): DAGVTQSPTHLIKTRGQQVTLRCSPKSGHDTVSWYQQALGQGPQFIFQYYEEEERQRGNFPDRFSGHQFPNYSSELNVNALLLGDSALYLCASSLGDSYGYTFGSGTRLTVV.

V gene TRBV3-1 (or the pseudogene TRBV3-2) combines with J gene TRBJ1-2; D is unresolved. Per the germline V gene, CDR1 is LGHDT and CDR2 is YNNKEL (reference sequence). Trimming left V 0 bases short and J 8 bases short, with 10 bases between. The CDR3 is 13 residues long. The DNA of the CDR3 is TGTGCCAGCAGCCAAGATTTAGAGTTGGGCTACACCTTC. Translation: CASSQDLELGYTF.

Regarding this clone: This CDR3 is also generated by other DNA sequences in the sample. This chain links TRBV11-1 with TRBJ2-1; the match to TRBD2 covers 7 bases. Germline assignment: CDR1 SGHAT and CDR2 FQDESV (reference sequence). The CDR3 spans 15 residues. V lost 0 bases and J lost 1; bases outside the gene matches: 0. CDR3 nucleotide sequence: TGTGCCAGCAGCTTAGCGGGGGGGTCCTACAATGAGCAGTTCTTC. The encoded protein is CASSLAGGSYNEQFF.

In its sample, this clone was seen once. CDR3 in DNA: TGTGCCAGCAGCGTAGGTTGGGGGGGCGAGGGAGATACGCAGTATTTT. Protein product: CASSVGWGGEGDTQYF. J is TRBJ2-3 and V is TRBV9; a weak D match, TRBD2 (7 bases). CDR1 SGDLS and CDR2 YYNGEE come from the germline V gene. Trimming took off 0 bases at V and 5 bases at J, with 16 bases between the two ends. This CDR3 has 16 amino acids.

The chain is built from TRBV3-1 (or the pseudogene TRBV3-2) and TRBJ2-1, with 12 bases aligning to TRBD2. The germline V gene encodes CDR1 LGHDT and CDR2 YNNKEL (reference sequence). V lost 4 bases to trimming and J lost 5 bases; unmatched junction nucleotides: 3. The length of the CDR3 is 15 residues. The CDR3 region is CASSPLAGGDNEQFF. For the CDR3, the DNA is TGTGCCAGCAGCCCACTAGCGGGGGGTGACAATGAGCAGTTCTTC.

The DNA for the CDR3 is TGTGCCAGCAGCCAAGTCGGGACTAACCGCGAGCAGTTCTTC. Encoded protein: CASSQVGTNREQFF. This chain uses TRBV4-2 with TRBJ2-1; TRBD2 matches at 7 bases. The V gene's germline CDR1 is LGHNA and CDR2 YNFKEQ. There are 14 residues in the CDR3. Trimming removed 1 base from V and 10 bases from J; junction bases left unmatched: 7.

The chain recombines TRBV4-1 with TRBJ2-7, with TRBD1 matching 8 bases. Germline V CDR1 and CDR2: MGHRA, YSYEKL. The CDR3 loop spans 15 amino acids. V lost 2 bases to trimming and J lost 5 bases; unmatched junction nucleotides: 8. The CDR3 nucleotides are TGCGCCAGCAGCCAAAACGGGGACAGGTCCAACGAGCAGTACTTC. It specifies CASSQNGDRSNEQYF.

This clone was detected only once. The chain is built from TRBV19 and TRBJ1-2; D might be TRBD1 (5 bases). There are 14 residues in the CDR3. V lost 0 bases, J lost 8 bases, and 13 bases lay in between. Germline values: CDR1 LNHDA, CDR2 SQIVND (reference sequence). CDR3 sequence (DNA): TGTGCCAGTAGTATAGAGCGGGGGACGGGAGGCTACACCTTC. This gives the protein CASSIERGTGGYTF.

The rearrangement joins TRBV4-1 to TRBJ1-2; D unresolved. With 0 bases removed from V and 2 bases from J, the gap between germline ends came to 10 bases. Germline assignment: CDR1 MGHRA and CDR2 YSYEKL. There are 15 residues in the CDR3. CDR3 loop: CASSQDPAVNYGYTF. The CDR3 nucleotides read TGCGCCAGCAGCCAAGATCCTGCAGTGAACTATGGCTACACCTTC.

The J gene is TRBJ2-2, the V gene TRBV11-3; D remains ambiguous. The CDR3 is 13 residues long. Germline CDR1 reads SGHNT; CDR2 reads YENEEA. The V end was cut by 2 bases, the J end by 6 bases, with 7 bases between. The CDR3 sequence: CASSLIVAGELFF. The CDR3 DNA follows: TGTGCCAGCAGCTTAATTGTCGCCGGGGAGCTGTTTTTT.

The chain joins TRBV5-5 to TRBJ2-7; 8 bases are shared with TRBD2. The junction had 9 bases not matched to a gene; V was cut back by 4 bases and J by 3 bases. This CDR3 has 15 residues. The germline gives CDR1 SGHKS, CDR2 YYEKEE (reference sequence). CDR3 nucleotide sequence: TGTGCCAGCAGCGCTTCCCCCGGGACTAGCTACGAGCAGTACTTC. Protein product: CASSASPGTSYEQYF.